A single sample is the source of the 32 T cell receptor beta chains below, sequenced in a study of T cell responses to AZD1222 COVID-19 vaccine. Repertoires were generated with immunoSEQ multiplex PCR, while TCRdb's copy carries only in-frame clones and drops some. The table records about 160,000 clones, around 90% of them present only once. The source material was peripheral blood, sampled on day 0 of AZD1222 vaccination. All receptors derive from an adult in good health.

The chain links TRBV30 to TRBJ1-1; 8 bases agree with TRBD1. J gave up 1 base and V 2 bases, and 6 bases lay outside the gene matches. Germline V gene sequence: CDR1 GTSNPN, CDR2 SVGIG (reference sequence). CDR3 length: 15 amino acids. CDR3 DNA: TGTGCCTGGAGTAGAATGGGGACAGGGAACACTGAAGCTTTCTTT. Encoded protein: CAWSRMGTGNTEAFF.

The chain uses TRBV29-1 and TRBJ1-1, with 8 nucleotides matching TRBD1. The trim removed 7 bases at V and 0 bases at J, leaving 19 bases unmatched. The CDR3 contains 18 residues. CDR1 is SQVTM, CDR2 ANQGSEA, per germline. CDR3 residues: CSARDRKPPQNMNTEAFF. The CDR3 bases are TGCAGCGCCCGGGACAGGAAGCCCCCTCAAAACATGAACACTGAAGCTTTCTTT.

This sequence joins TRBV6-2 or TRBV6-3 and TRBJ1-5; tentative D call: TRBD1 (6 bases). The germline V gene has CDR1 MNHEY and CDR2 SVGEGT. The CDR3 has 18 amino acids. V was cut by 6 bases and J by 1 base, with 22 bases left in between. CDR3 sequence (DNA): TGTGCCAGCAGCCTCGGGACACGTGGGAGAGAGAGCAATCAGCCCCAGCATTTT. Protein sequence: CASSLGTRGRESNQPQHF.

The J gene is TRBJ1-5, the V gene TRBV10-3, with TRBD1 identical over 10 bases. Germline V CDR1 and CDR2: ENHRY, SYGVKD. This CDR3 spans 17 amino acids. V gave up 3 bases and J gave up 5 bases; unmatched junction bases: 10. The CDR3 here is CAISEGSGTGAHQPQHF. CDR3 DNA sequence: TGTGCCATCAGTGAAGGTTCCGGGACAGGGGCGCATCAGCCCCAGCATTTT.

The CDR3 here is CASSFFRGSVDQPQHF. CDR3 nucleotides: TGTGCCAGCAGCTTTTTCCGGGGCTCCGTTGATCAGCCCCAGCATTTT. The J gene is TRBJ1-5, the V gene TRBV7-2; a weak D match, TRBD1 (5 bases). The V end lost 3 bases, the J end lost 5 bases, and 17 bases lay between the germline ends. CDR3 length: 16 residues. Germline V gene sequence: CDR1 SGHTA, CDR2 FQGNSA.

The chain recombines TRBV7-6 with TRBJ1-1; D is possibly TRBD1 (5 bases). This CDR3 comprises 16 residues. V dropped 0 bases and J dropped 5 bases, with 16 bases sitting between them. Per the germline V gene, CDR1 is SGHVS and CDR2 is FNYEAQ. In DNA form, the CDR3 reads TGTGCCAGCAGCTTAGCGGGCCAGGGCGGGAGGACTGAAGCTTTCTTT. As protein: CASSLAGQGGRTEAFF.

This chain connects TRBV9 to TRBJ2-5; D is unresolved. This CDR3 spans 14 amino acids. Germline V CDR1 and CDR2: SGDLS, YYNGEE. V was pared by 4 bases and J by 2 bases, with 12 bases between. The CDR3 region has the DNA TGTGCCAGCAGCCCACTGGTAAGACAAGAGACCCAGTACTTC. This translates into CASSPLVRQETQYF. Full variable domain (rest looked up from reference TRBV9 and TRBJ2-5): DSGVTQTPKHLITATGQRVTLRCSPRSGDLSVYWYQQSLDQGLQFLIQYYNGEERAKGNILERFSAQQFPDLHSELNLSSLELGDSALYFCASSPLVRQETQYFGPGTRLLVL.

V and J are TRBV15 and TRBJ2-2, with 7 bases lining up with TRBD1. Trimming took 0 bases from V and 5 from J; bases not matched to a gene: 6. Germline V gives CDR1 LNHNV, CDR2 YYDKDF (reference sequence). The CDR3 covers 16 residues. The CDR3 sequence: CATSRETGSATGELFF. The CDR3 nucleotides read TGTGCCACCAGCAGAGAGACAGGGTCAGCAACCGGGGAGCTGTTTTTT.

The rearrangement joins TRBV7-3 to TRBJ1-5, with a possible D match to TRBD1 (6 bases). V lost 5 bases, J lost 4 bases, and 18 bases lay in between. The CDR3 runs 16 residues. Germline loops: CDR1 SGHTA, CDR2 FQGTGA. The CDR3 DNA is TGTGCCAGCAGCCCTAATGGGGGGGCAGGGAATCAGCCCCAGCATTTT. It codes for CASSPNGGAGNQPQHF.

The chain uses TRBV29-1 and TRBJ1-1; 8 bases fit TRBD1. The germline V gene encodes CDR1 SQVTM and CDR2 ANQGSEA. This CDR3 comprises 16 residues. V lost 6 bases, J lost 4 bases, and 16 bases stayed unmatched. The CDR3 spells CSVGFSGGGGSTEAFF. CDR3 nucleotide sequence: TGCAGCGTAGGGTTTTCAGGGGGCGGCGGTAGCACTGAAGCTTTCTTT.

To note about this clone: At one end the junction does not follow the germline gene, possibly because of a read error. This chain uses TRBV19 with TRBJ1-4; D not resolved. Germline V gene lookup returns CDR1 LNHDA and CDR2 SQIVND (reference sequence). The CDR3 has 14 amino acids. DNA for the CDR3: TGTGCCAGTAGTTTAGAACACCGAGTGAGAAAACTGTTTTTT. It specifies CASSLEHRVRKLFF.

This sequence joins TRBV4-3 and TRBJ1-4, with D uncertain. This CDR3 is 19 amino acids long. Germline CDR1 and CDR2: LGHNA and YSLEER. V was shortened by 0 bases and J by 8 bases, with 25 bases between the two germline ends. The CDR3 here is CASSQDVIRASSPGEKLFF. In DNA form, the CDR3 reads TGCGCCAGCAGCCAAGATGTGATCCGAGCCTCCTCCCCTGGGGAAAAACTGTTTTTT.

This clone was recorded only once. The chain has TRBV27 and TRBJ1-1; possibly TRBD1 for D (6 bases). V lost 0 bases, J lost 8 bases, and 10 bases lay in between. This CDR3 has 13 amino acids. The germline CDR1 and CDR2 sequences are MNHEY and SMNVEV (reference sequence). This CDR3 is CASSLSPGTEAFF. In DNA, the CDR3 is TGTGCCAGCAGTTTATCTCCGGGGACAGAAGCTTTCTTT.

The rearrangement links TRBV5-1 to TRBJ1-1; no clear D gene. Germline-derived CDR1 and CDR2 are SGHRS and YFSETQ. Trimming left V 1 base short and J 0 bases short, with 16 bases between. CDR3 length: 17 residues. The CDR3 loop is CASSLNGPRSMNTEAFF. CDR3 in DNA: TGCGCCAGCAGCTTGAACGGTCCCAGGTCCATGAACACTGAAGCTTTCTTT.

The chain combines TRBV9 with TRBJ2-7; 11 bases line up with TRBD1. Germline V gene data show CDR1 as SGDLS and CDR2 as YYNGEE. Trimming at V came to 2 bases and at J to 2 bases, leaving 3 bases not matched to a gene. This CDR3 comprises 15 residues. CDR3 sequence: CASSVGTGGPYEQYF. The CDR3 DNA reads as TGTGCCAGCAGCGTTGGGACAGGGGGACCCTACGAGCAGTACTTC.

The chain carries TRBV5-1 and TRBJ1-1, with D perhaps TRBD1 (6 bases). The V end was cut by 0 bases, the J end by 4 bases, with 13 bases between. CDR3 length equals 15 residues. Germline V gene data show CDR1 as SGHRS and CDR2 as YFSETQ. CDR3 region: CASSLVPQGGTEAFF. The CDR3 DNA reads TGCGCCAGCAGCTTGGTTCCACAGGGAGGCACTGAAGCTTTCTTT.

This rearrangement joins TRBV3-1 (or the pseudogene TRBV3-2) to TRBJ2-2; the D is unclear. The V and J ends lost 0 bases and 3 bases respectively, with 14 bases between them. CDR1 and CDR2 (germline): LGHDT, YNNKEL (reference sequence). The CDR3 extends over 17 amino acids. Written as DNA, the CDR3 is TGTGCCAGCAGCCAAGAATTCGGCCCTACGGACACCGGGGAGCTGTTTTTT. This codes for CASSQEFGPTDTGELFF.

The J gene is TRBJ1-5, the V gene TRBV7-6; the match to TRBD1 covers 8 bases. Trimming removed 1 base from V and 3 bases from J; junction bases left unmatched: 11. Germline V gene sequence: CDR1 SGHVS, CDR2 FNYEAQ. The CDR3 contains 18 residues. Here the CDR3 reads CASSLGTPGQANNQPQHF. The CDR3 DNA sequence: TGTGCCAGCAGCTTAGGGACCCCGGGACAGGCGAACAATCAGCCCCAGCATTTT.

The CDR3 DNA reads TGTGCCAGCAGCCCCGGGACTACCTACGAGCAGTACTTC. Translating it yields CASSPGTTYEQYF. The rearrangement joins TRBV5-4 to TRBJ2-7; 7 bases match TRBD2. The CDR3 runs 13 residues. With 4 bases clipped from V and 2 bases from J, the junction kept 3 bases outside the gene matches. Germline V gene data show CDR1 as SGHNT and CDR2 as YYREEE (reference sequence). Full variable domain (missing parts from reference TRBV5-4 and TRBJ2-7): ETGVTQSPTHLIKTRGQQVTLRCSSQSGHNTVSWYQQALGQGPQFIFQYYREEENGRGNFPPRFSGLQFPNYSSELNVNALELDDSALYLCASSPGTTYEQYFGPGTRLTVT.

This clone was seen only a few times. One junction end disagrees with the germline gene, perhaps due to a read error. The chain combines TRBV30 with TRBJ2-1; maybe TRBD1 (6 bases). Germline CDR1 is GTSNPN and CDR2 is SVGIG (reference sequence). The CDR3 covers 11 residues. Here the CDR3 DNA reads TGTGCCTGGAGTTCCGGGACACGCCGGATCTTC. As protein: CAWSSGTRRIF.

The chain uses TRBV5-4 and TRBJ2-7; D is possibly TRBD2 (5 bases). Germline values: CDR1 SGHNT, CDR2 YYREEE (reference sequence). This CDR3 is built from 13 residues. V lost 2 bases and J lost 0, with 6 bases in between. The CDR3: CASSFEGSYEQYF. The DNA for the CDR3 is TGTGCCAGCAGCTTCGAGGGCTCCTACGAGCAGTACTTC.

The V gene is TRBV29-1, the J gene TRBJ2-1; 8 positions agree with TRBD2. CDR3 length equals 14 residues. The germline gives CDR1 SQVTM, CDR2 ANQGSEA. With V trimmed by 4 bases and J by 9 bases, 11 bases remained unmatched. The CDR3 nucleotides read TGCAGCGTTGGCGGGGGTAGCGGGGCGGGTGAGCAGTTCTTC. It encodes CSVGGGSGAGEQFF.

The CDR3 loop is CASSPWTGGITGPGELFF. The CDR3 DNA reads as TGTGCCAGCAGTCCATGGACAGGGGGCATTACCGGCCCCGGGGAGCTGTTTTTT. The J gene is TRBJ2-2, the V gene TRBV28, with 11 bases matching TRBD1. The J segment lost 6 bases and the V segment lost 5 bases, leaving 14 bases of the junction unmatched. Looked up from germline, CDR1 is MDHEN and CDR2 is SYDVKM. The CDR3 sequence is 18 residues long.

The chain couples TRBV27 to TRBJ2-7; 10 nucleotides line up with TRBD1. J lost 4 bases, V lost 6 bases, and 6 bases had no gene match. Germline CDR1 MNHEY, CDR2 SMNVEV (reference sequence). There are 14 residues in the CDR3. CDR3 loop: CASSFDRGPYEQYF. DNA for the CDR3: TGTGCCAGCAGCTTCGACAGGGGGCCTTACGAGCAGTACTTC.

V gene TRBV7-2 combines with J gene TRBJ1-3; 9 positions agree with TRBD1. Germline CDR1 reads SGHTA; CDR2 reads FQGNSA. The V gene end was trimmed by 1 base and the J gene end by 4 bases; junction bases not matched to a gene: 11. The CDR3 length is 18 residues. The CDR3: CASSLGGTGRSGGNTIYF. The CDR3 coding sequence is TGTGCCAGCAGCTTAGGCGGGACAGGGAGGTCGGGAGGAAACACCATATATTTT.

This chain joins TRBV30 and TRBJ2-3; TRBD2 is a possible D gene (5 bases). Germline values: CDR1 GTSNPN, CDR2 SVGIG (reference sequence). The ends were cut back, 5 bases at V and 9 bases at J, with 9 bases in the middle. The CDR3 spans 10 residues. CDR3 loop: CAWATGTQYF. CDR3 in DNA: TGTGCCTGGGCGACGGGGACGCAGTATTTT.

The chain links TRBV28 to TRBJ1-6, with TRBD1 as a possible D gene (5 bases). This CDR3 spans 15 amino acids. The V gene lost 2 bases and the J gene lost 0 bases, with 5 bases spanning the gap. The germline CDR1 and CDR2 sequences are MDHEN and SYDVKM. The CDR3 DNA reads TGTGCCAGCAGTTTACAGGGCTCCTATAATTCACCCCTCCACTTT. This sequence encodes CASSLQGSYNSPLHF.

V and J are TRBV28 and TRBJ1-2, with TRBD1 as a possible D gene (5 bases). V shed 5 bases and J shed 2 bases, with 12 bases lying between them. The CDR3 loop spans 14 amino acids. Germline values: CDR1 MDHEN, CDR2 SYDVKM. CDR3 residues: CASSPLEGNYGYTF. The CDR3 DNA reads TGTGCCAGCAGTCCACTTGAGGGGAACTATGGCTACACCTTC.

The rearrangement joins TRBV4-1 to TRBJ1-1; D gene uncertain. Trimming cost V 5 bases and J 8 bases, with 9 bases left between them. CDR1 and CDR2 (germline): MGHRA, YSYEKL. The CDR3 loop spans 11 amino acids. As DNA, the CDR3 is TGCGCCAGCAGCTCTACCGGGGAAGCTTTCTTT. Amino acids: CASSSTGEAFF.

The V and J genes are TRBV24-1 and TRBJ2-1; D unclear. Trimming cost V 6 bases and J 0 bases, with 11 bases left between them. The germline gives CDR1 KGHDR, CDR2 SFDVKD. The CDR3 consists of 15 residues. The CDR3 sequence is CATSRTESSYNEQFF. The CDR3 DNA sequence: TGTGCCACCAGTAGGACGGAGAGCTCCTACAATGAGCAGTTCTTC.

The chain combines TRBV11-2 with TRBJ1-4; 7 bases are shared with TRBD1. Trimming at V came to 5 bases and at J to 5 bases, leaving 8 bases not matched to a gene. The germline gives CDR1 SGHAT, CDR2 FQNNGV. CDR3 length: 15 amino acids. For the CDR3, the DNA is TGTGCCAGCAGCCCGAGACAGGGAATGAATGAAAAACTGTTTTTT. This codes for CASSPRQGMNEKLFF. Filled out from reference TRBV11-2 and TRBJ1-4, the complete variable domain reads EAGVAQSPRYKIIEKRQSVAFWCNPISGHATLYWYQQILGQGPKLLIQFQNNGVVDDSQLPKDRFSAERLKGVDSTLKIQPAKLEDSAVYLCASSPRQGMNEKLFFGSGTQLSVL.

The gene calls are TRBV5-4 and TRBJ2-6, with 7 bases identical to TRBD1. CDR1 SGHNT and CDR2 YYREEE come from the germline V gene (reference sequence). V trimming: 1 base; J trimming: 4 bases; junction bases outside the gene matches: 11. The length of the CDR3 is 18 residues. In nucleotides, the CDR3 is TGTGCCAGCAGCTTGCTTTCACAGGGGAGCTCCGGGGCCAACGTCCTGACTTTC. Translating it yields CASSLLSQGSSGANVLTF.